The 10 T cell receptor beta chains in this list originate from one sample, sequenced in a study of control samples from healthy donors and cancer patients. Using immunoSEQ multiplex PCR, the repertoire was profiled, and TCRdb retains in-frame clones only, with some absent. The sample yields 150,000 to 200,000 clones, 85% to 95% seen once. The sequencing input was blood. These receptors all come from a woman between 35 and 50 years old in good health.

CDR3 loop: CASSTVSNTEAFF. The DNA of the CDR3 is TGTGCCAGCTCGACGGTGTCGAACACTGAAGCTTTCTTT. This chain connects TRBV6-5 to TRBJ1-1; no definite D call. Trimming pared 8 bases from V and 1 base from J, leaving 11 bases between. The CDR3 totals 13 residues. Germline values: CDR1 MNHEY, CDR2 SVGAGI.

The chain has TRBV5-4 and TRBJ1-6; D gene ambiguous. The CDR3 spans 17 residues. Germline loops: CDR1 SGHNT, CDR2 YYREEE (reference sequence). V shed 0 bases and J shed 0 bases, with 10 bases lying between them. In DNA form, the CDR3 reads TGTGCCAGCAGCTTGGGGCGGTTAAGCTCCTATAATTCACCCCTCCACTTT. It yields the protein CASSLGRLSSYNSPLHF.

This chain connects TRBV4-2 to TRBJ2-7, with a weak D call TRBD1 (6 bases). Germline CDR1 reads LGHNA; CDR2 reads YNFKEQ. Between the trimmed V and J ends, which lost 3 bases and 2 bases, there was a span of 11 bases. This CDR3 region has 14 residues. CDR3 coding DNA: TGTGCCAGCAGCCAGGGGGACACAACCTACGAGCAGTACTTC. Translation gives CASSQGDTTYEQYF.

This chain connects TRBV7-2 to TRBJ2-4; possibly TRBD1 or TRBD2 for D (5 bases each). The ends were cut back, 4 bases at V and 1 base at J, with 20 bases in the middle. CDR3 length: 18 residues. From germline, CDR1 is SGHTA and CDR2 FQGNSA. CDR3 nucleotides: TGTGCCAGCAGCTCCAAAGGCGGACAAGGGGAGGCCAAAAACATTCAGTACTTC. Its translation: CASSSKGGQGEAKNIQYF.

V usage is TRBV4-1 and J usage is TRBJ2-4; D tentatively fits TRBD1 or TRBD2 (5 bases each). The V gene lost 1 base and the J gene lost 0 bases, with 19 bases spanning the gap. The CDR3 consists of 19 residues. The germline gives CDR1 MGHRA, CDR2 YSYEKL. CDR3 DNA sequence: TGCGCCAGCAGCCAAGGGCGAGGTACGGGACCACTAGCCAAAAACATTCAGTACTTC. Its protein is CASSQGRGTGPLAKNIQYF.

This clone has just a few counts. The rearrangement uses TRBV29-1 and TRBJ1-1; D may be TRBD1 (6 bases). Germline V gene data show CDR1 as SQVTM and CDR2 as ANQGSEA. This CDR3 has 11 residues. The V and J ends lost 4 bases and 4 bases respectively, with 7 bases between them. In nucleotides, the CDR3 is TGCAGCGTTGGGACAGCCACTGAAGCTTTCTTT. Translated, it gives CSVGTATEAFF.

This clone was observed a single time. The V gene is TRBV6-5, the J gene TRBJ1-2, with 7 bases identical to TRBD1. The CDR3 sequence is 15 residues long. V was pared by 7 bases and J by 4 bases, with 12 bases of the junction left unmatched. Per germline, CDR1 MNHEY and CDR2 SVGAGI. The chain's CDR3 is CASNSGTVKSYGYTF. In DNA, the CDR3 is TGTGCCAGCAACTCCGGGACAGTCAAAAGCTATGGCTACACCTTC.

CDR3 DNA: TGTGCCAGCAGCGTCGGGGGAAGTTTAAGCAATGAGCAGTTCTTC. Its protein is CASSVGGSLSNEQFF. The V call is TRBV9, the J call TRBJ2-1; possible D gene TRBD2, 6 bases. V lost 2 bases, J lost 6 bases, and 15 bases lay in between. CDR1 and CDR2 from the germline V gene are SGDLS and YYNGEE. The CDR3 loop spans 15 amino acids.

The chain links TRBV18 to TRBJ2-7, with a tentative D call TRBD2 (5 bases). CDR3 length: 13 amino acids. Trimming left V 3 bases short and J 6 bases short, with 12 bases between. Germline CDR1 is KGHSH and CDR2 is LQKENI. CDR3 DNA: TGTGCCAGCTCACCGGGAGACTGGGGCGAGCAGTACTTC. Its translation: CASSPGDWGEQYF.

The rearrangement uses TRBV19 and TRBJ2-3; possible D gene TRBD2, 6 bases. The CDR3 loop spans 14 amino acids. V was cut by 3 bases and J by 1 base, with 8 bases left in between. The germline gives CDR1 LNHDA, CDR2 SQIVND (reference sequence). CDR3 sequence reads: CASSIQRGTDTQYF. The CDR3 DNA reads TGTGCCAGTAGTATTCAGCGGGGCACAGATACGCAGTATTTT.